The T cell receptor beta chain described here comes from a study of T cells expressing NK-cell markers. Study at large: It was sorted CD3+CD56+NKG2C+, CD3+CD56+NKG2C- and CD3+CD56-NKG2C+ T cells that supplied the TCR beta repertoires. With respect to HCMV, seven of the eight sequenced donors were seropositive, and one was seronegative.

Looked up from germline, CDR1 is SSHAT and CDR2 is FNYEAQ (reference sequence). This CDR3 has 15 amino acids. Generation of TCR beta cDNA was performed by 5'RACE template switching incorporating UMIs. TCRdb re-called the 5' RACE reads, yielding one record per CDR3 amino acid sequence without DNA. The sample yields 350,000 to 450,000 distinct CDR3 sequences, of which the top ten take up 5% to 5.5%. The clonotype comes from a man aged 18 to 69 in good health. The chain joins TRBV7-7 to TRBJ2-1; TCRdb's assignment of TRBD2 cannot be checked, as there is no DNA. The sample taken for sequencing was blood T cells: a sorted CD56 or NKG2C T cell subset, CD4+ or CD8+ T cells, or bulk PBMC T cells (not recorded which). CDR3 sequence reads: CASSLDSGTNNEQFF.